This is a list of T cell receptor beta chains from one sample in a study of cytomegalovirus exposure and HLA in healthy donors. Profiling relied on immunoSEQ multiplex PCR, and the TCRdb table lists in-frame clones only, not all of them. The table shows 120,000 to 150,000 clones, with 60% to 80% occurring only once. The sequenced sample consisted of PBMCs. All receptors come from a middle-aged woman in good health and CMV-seropositive. Both conserved end residues are part of each CDR3. Fields, in order: clone size, V gene, J gene, D gene, CDR3 DNA, CDR3 protein. D genes are given only for firm matches. Clone size is not always given. Where it is, it says once, few, many or a class for expanded clones.

size: -
V: TRBV28
J: TRBJ1-2
D: -
DNA: TGTGCCAGCAGTTTCAGCAGGGCTGGCTACACCTTC
CDR3: CASSFSRAGYTF

size: -
V: TRBV7-7
J: TRBJ2-1
D: -
DNA: TGTGCCAGCAGCTTAGGCGACAGTGAACACAATGAGCAGTTCTTC
CDR3: CASSLGDSEHNEQFF

size: -
V: TRBV5-4
J: TRBJ1-2
D: -
DNA: TGTACCAGCAGCTTACAGGCTAACTATGGCTACACCTTC
CDR3: CTSSLQANYGYTF

size: -
V: TRBV6-5
J: TRBJ1-1
D: -
DNA: TGTGCCAGCAGTTGGGAGATGAACACTGAAGCTTTCTTT
CDR3: CASSWEMNTEAFF

size: -
V: TRBV2
J: TRBJ2-2
D: TRBD2
DNA: TGTGCCAGCAGGGAGACTAGCGGGTTATACACCGGGGAGCTGTTTTTT
CDR3: CASRETSGLYTGELFF

size: -
V: TRBV18
J: TRBJ1-3
D: -
DNA: TGTGCCAGCTCAAGAGATAACAGCGGGGCCTCGCTTCGGTCTGGAAACACCATATATTTT
CDR3: CASSRDNSGASLRSGNTIYF

size: -
V: TRBV19
J: TRBJ2-7
D: -
DNA: TGTGCCAGTAGCTCAACCGACGGACACTACGAGCAGTACTTC
CDR3: CASSSTDGHYEQYF

size: -
V: TRBV9
J: TRBJ1-5
D: -
DNA: TGTGCCAGCAGCCCTTCGGCCTCGACAAAGGATCAGCCCCAGCATTTT
CDR3: CASSPSASTKDQPQHF

size: -
V: TRBV4-1
J: TRBJ2-1
D: TRBD2
DNA: TGCGCCAGCAGCCTTAGCGGGTCCTACAATGAGCAGTTCTTC
CDR3: CASSLSGSYNEQFF

size: -
V: TRBV4-1
J: TRBJ1-1
D: -
DNA: TGCGCCAGCAGCCCTGGGGCCAATACGAACACTGAAGCTTTCTTT
CDR3: CASSPGANTNTEAFF

size: -
V: TRBV10-3
J: TRBJ2-3
D: TRBD2
DNA: TGTGCCAGCAGGACTAGCGGGGGACAAAGCACAGATACGCAGTATTTT
CDR3: CASRTSGGQSTDTQYF

size: -
V: TRBV5-6
J: TRBJ2-5
D: TRBD2
DNA: TGTGCCAGCAGCGCGAGGCTAGCGGGGATACAAGAGACCCAGTACTTC
CDR3: CASSARLAGIQETQYF

size: few
V: TRBV15
J: TRBJ1-4
D: TRBD1
DNA: TGTGCCACCAGCAGTCGACAGGGAACTAATGAAAAACTGTTTTTT
CDR3: CATSSRQGTNEKLFF

size: -
V: TRBV6-4
J: TRBJ1-1
D: TRBD1
DNA: TGTGCCAGCAGAAGATCGACAGGGGCGAACACTGAAGCTTTCTTT
CDR3: CASRRSTGANTEAFF

size: -
V: TRBV7-6
J: TRBJ2-1
D: TRBD1
DNA: TGTGCCAGCAGCTTAAAGACAGGGTATTATGAGCAGTTCTTC
CDR3: CASSLKTGYYEQFF

size: -
V: TRBV6-5
J: TRBJ2-7
D: -
DNA: TGTGCCGGCAGCCGACAGAGAAGCTCCTACGAGCAGTACTTC
CDR3: CAGSRQRSSYEQYF

size: -
V: TRBV29-1
J: TRBJ2-4
D: -
DNA: TGCAGCGTAAAAAGGACTGTAGCCAAAAACATTCAGTACTTC
CDR3: CSVKRTVAKNIQYF

size: -
V: TRBV28
J: TRBJ2-2
D: -
DNA: TGTGCCAGCACCGGAGGGGGGGGGCCCCCCGGGGAGCTGTTTTTT
CDR3: CASTGGGGPPGELFF

size: -
V: TRBV9
J: TRBJ2-2
D: TRBD2
DNA: TGTGCCAGCAGCGTAGTAGGGACTAGCGGGGTCACCGGGGAGCTGTTTTTT
CDR3: CASSVVGTSGVTGELFF

size: -
V: TRBV5-1
J: TRBJ2-1
D: TRBD2
DNA: TGCGCCAGCAGCTTAGCTAGCGGGGGGGCCAGTGAGCAGTTCTTC
CDR3: CASSLASGGASEQFF

size: few
V: TRBV19
J: TRBJ1-2
D: TRBD1
DNA: TGTGCCAGTACCGCGGACAGGGAGAATGGCTACACCTTC
CDR3: CASTADRENGYTF

size: -
V: TRBV19
J: TRBJ2-7
D: -
DNA: TGTGCCAGTAAAAGTTTGCCGGGGGACTCCTACGAGCAGTACTTC
CDR3: CASKSLPGDSYEQYF

size: -
V: TRBV5-5
J: TRBJ1-2
D: -
DNA: TGTGCCAGCAGCTTGGTGTTAGGAGCCGCTAACTATGGCTACACCTTC
CDR3: CASSLVLGAANYGYTF

size: -
V: TRBV25-1
J: TRBJ1-1
D: -
DNA: TGTGCCAGCAGTGTGCAGGGCTGGACTGAAGCTTTCTTT
CDR3: CASSVQGWTEAFF

size: -
V: TRBV6-1
J: TRBJ2-3
D: TRBD2
DNA: TGTGCCAGCAGTGAAGTATGGGGCGGGGGGGCCCGAGATACGCAGTATTTT
CDR3: CASSEVWGGGARDTQYF

size: few
V: TRBV5-4
J: TRBJ2-7
D: -
DNA: TGTGCCAGCAGCTTGGTTGCAGGTACGGACGAGCAGTACTTC
CDR3: CASSLVAGTDEQYF

size: -
V: TRBV27
J: TRBJ2-7
D: TRBD2
DNA: TGTGCCACAGCGGGGGTTGAAGACGAGCAGTACTTC
CDR3: CATAGVEDEQYF

size: few
V: TRBV7-3
J: TRBJ2-5
D: TRBD1
DNA: TGTGCCAGCAGCTTGATCGGACAGGGACGCGAGACCCAGTACTTC
CDR3: CASSLIGQGRETQYF

size: -
V: TRBV6-5
J: TRBJ2-7
D: -
DNA: TGTGCCAGCAGTTCCCCAATGCGTGCGGGCTACGAGCAGTACTTC
CDR3: CASSSPMRAGYEQYF

size: -
V: TRBV28
J: TRBJ2-5
D: -
DNA: TGTGCCAGCCATGATAGGGGCCCATCCCGGGGGGAGACCCAGTACTTC
CDR3: CASHDRGPSRGETQYF

size: -
V: TRBV6-5
J: TRBJ2-1
D: -
DNA: TGTGCCAGCACCGCGGCGGGGACCTACAATGAGCAGTTCTTC
CDR3: CASTAAGTYNEQFF

size: -
V: TRBV19
J: TRBJ1-2
D: -
DNA: TGTGCCAGCCAAGCCCCTGGACAGCTAAACTATGGCTACACCTTC
CDR3: CASQAPGQLNYGYTF

size: once
V: TRBV28
J: TRBJ1-2
D: TRBD1
DNA: TGTGCCAGCAGTTCTGGACAGGGTGACTATGGCTACACCTTC
CDR3: CASSSGQGDYGYTF

size: -
V: TRBV14
J: TRBJ2-1
D: -
DNA: TGTGCCAGCAGCCGGAGGGGCGCCTACAATGAGCAGTTCTTC
CDR3: CASSRRGAYNEQFF

size: -
V: TRBV11-3
J: TRBJ1-1
D: TRBD1
DNA: TGTGCCAGCAGCCCTGGACAGGGGAACACTGAAGCTTTCTTT
CDR3: CASSPGQGNTEAFF

size: -
V: TRBV7-3
J: TRBJ2-2
D: TRBD1
DNA: TGTGCCAGCAGCTTCTCGACAGGGCCCCTCTACACCGGGGAGCTGTTTTTT
CDR3: CASSFSTGPLYTGELFF